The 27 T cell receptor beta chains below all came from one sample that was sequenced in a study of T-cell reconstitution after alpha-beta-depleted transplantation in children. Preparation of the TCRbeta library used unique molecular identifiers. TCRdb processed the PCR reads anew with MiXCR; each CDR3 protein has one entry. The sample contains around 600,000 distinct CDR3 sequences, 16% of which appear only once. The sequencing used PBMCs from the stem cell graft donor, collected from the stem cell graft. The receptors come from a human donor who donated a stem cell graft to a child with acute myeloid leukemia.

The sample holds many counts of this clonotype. In DNA form, the CDR3 reads TGTGCCACCCTTTCCGGACAGGGTTCTTCACCCCTCCACTTT. Translated, it gives CATLSGQGSSPLHF. The V gene is TRBV6-1, the J gene TRBJ1-6; 8 nucleotides match TRBD1. With 10 bases clipped from V and 9 bases from J, the junction kept 11 bases outside the gene matches. The CDR3 consists of 14 residues. Germline V gives CDR1 MNHNS, CDR2 SASEGT.

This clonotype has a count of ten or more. DNA for the CDR3: TGTGCCAGCAGCCAACAACGGGGGGGGCCGTACGAGCAGTACTTC. Translation gives CASSQQRGGPYEQYF. The chain uses TRBV7-2 and TRBJ2-7, with TRBD2 identical over 8 bases. The J segment lost 4 bases and the V segment lost 5 bases, leaving 10 bases of the junction unmatched. This CDR3 is 15 amino acids long. Germline V gene data show CDR1 as SGHTA and CDR2 as FQGNSA.

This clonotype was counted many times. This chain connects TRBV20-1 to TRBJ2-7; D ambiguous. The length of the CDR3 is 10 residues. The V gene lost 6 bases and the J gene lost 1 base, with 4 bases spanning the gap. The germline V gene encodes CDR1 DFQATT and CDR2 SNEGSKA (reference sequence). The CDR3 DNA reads TGCAGTGCCTCGTCCTACGAGCAGTACTTC. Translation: CSASSYEQYF.

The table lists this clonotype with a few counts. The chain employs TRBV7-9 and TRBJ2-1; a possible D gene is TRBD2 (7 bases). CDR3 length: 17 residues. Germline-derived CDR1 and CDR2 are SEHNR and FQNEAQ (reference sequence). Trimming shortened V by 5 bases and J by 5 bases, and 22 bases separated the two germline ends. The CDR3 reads CASSPRRGGGPDNEQFF. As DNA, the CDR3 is TGTGCCAGCAGCCCCCGGCGAGGCGGGGGCCCAGACAATGAGCAGTTCTTC.

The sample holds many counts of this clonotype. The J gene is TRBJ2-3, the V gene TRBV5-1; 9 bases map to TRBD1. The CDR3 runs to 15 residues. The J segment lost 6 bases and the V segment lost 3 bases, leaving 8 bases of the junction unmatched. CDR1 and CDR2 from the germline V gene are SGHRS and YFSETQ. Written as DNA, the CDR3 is TGCGCCAGCAGCTCCGCCCGGGACAGGGTTGATACGCAGTATTTT. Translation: CASSSARDRVDTQYF.

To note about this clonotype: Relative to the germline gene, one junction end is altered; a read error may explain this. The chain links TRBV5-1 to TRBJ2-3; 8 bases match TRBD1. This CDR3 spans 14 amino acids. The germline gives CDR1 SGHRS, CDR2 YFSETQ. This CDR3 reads CTSSLTGATDTQYF. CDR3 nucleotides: TGCACCAGCAGCTTGACAGGGGCGACAGATACGCAGTATTTT.

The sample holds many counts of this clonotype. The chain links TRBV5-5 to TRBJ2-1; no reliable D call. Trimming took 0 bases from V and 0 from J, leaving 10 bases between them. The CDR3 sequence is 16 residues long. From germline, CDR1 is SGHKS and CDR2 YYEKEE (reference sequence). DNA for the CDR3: TGTGCCAGCAGCTTGGGACTTCGAAGCTCCTACAATGAGCAGTTCTTC. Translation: CASSLGLRSSYNEQFF.

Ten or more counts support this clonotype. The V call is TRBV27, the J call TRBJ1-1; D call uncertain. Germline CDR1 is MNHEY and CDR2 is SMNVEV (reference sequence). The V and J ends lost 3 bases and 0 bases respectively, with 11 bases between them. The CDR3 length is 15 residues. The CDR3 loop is CASSFYSKLNTEAFF. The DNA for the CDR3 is TGTGCCAGCAGTTTCTATAGCAAATTGAACACTGAAGCTTTCTTT.

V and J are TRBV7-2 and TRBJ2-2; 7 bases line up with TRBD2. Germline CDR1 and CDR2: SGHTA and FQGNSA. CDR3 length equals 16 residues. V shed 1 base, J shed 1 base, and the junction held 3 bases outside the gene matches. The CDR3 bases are TGTGCCAGCAGCTTAGGGGGAGGGATGAACACCGGGGAGCTGTTTTTT. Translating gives CASSLGGGMNTGELFF.

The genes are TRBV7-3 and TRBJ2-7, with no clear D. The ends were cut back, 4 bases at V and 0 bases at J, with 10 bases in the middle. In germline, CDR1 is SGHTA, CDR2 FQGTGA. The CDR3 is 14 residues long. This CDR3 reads CASSSRRGSYEQYF. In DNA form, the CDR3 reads TGTGCCAGCAGCTCCCGGCGAGGCTCCTACGAGCAGTACTTC.

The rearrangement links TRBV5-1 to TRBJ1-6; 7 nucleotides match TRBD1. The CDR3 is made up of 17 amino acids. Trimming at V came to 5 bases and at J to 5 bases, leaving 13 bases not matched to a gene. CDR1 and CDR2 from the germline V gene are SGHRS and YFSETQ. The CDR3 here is CASRFSYTGQDNSPLHF. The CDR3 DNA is TGCGCCAGCAGGTTTTCGTATACCGGACAGGATAATTCACCCCTCCACTTT.

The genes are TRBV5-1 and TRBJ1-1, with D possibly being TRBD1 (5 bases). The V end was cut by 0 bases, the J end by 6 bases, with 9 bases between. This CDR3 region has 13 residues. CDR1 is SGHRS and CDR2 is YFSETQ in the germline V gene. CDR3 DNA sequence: TGCGCCAGCAGCTTGGGACAGACCGCTGAAGCTTTCTTT. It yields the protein CASSLGQTAEAFF.

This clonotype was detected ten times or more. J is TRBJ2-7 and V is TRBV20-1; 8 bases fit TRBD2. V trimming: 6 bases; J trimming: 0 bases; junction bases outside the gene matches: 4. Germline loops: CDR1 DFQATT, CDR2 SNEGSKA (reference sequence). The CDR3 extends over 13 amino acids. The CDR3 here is CSASGGSSYEQYV. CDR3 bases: TGCAGTGCGTCGGGAGGGTCCTCCTACGAGCAGTACGTC.

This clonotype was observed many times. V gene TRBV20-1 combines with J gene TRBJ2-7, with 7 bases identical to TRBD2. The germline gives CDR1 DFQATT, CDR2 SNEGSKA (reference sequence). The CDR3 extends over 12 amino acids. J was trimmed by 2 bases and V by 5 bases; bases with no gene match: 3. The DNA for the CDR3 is TGCAGTGCTCGGGGACTAACCTACGAGCAGTACTTC. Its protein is CSARGLTYEQYF.

The DNA of the CDR3 is TGTGCCAGCTCCCCGGGGGGCACCGGGGTTAATGAAAAACTGTTTTTT. Translated, it gives CASSPGGTGVNEKLFF. This chain connects TRBV9 to TRBJ1-4; D is possibly TRBD1 (6 bases). Trimming stripped 7 bases from V and 4 bases from J, with 20 bases between. CDR1 is SGDLS, CDR2 YYNGEE, per germline. This CDR3 spans 16 amino acids.

The CDR3 DNA reads TGTGCCAGCAGGTTGACAGGTACCGAGCAGTACTTC. As protein: CASRLTGTEQYF. The chain joins TRBV12-3 or TRBV12-4 to TRBJ2-7; tentative D call: TRBD1 (6 bases). Deletions cut 6 bases from V and 6 bases from J, with 12 bases between. The CDR3 extends over 12 amino acids.

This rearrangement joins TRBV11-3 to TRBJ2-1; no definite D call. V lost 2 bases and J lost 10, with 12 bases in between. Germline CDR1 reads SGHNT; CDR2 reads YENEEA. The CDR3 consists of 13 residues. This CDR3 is CASSLSPGREQFF. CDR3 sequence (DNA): TGTGCCAGCAGCTTATCTCCCGGAAGAGAGCAGTTCTTC.

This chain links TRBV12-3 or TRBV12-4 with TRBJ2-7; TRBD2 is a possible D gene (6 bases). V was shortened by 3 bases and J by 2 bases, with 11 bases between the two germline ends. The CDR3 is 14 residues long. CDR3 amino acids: CASSFGWGAYEQYV. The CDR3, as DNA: TGTGCCAGCAGTTTTGGGTGGGGGGCCTACGAGCAGTACGTC.

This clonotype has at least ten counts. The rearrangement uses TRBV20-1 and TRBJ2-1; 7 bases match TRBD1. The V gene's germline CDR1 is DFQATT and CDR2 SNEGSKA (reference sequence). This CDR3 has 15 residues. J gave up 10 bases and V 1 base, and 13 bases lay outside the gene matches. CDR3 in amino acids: CSARAPGQLSEEQFF. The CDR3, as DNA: TGCAGTGCTAGAGCACCGGGACAGCTGAGTGAAGAGCAGTTCTTC.

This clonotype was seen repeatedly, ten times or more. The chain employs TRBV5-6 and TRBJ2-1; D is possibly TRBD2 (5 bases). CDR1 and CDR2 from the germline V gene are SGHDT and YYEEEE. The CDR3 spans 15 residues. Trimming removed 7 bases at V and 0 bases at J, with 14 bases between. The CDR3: CASHHGVSSYNEQFF. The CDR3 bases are TGTGCCAGCCATCACGGGGTGAGCTCCTACAATGAGCAGTTCTTC.

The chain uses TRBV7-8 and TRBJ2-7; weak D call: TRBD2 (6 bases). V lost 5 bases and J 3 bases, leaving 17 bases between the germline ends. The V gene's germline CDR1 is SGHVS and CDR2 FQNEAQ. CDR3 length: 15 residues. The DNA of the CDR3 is TGTGCCAGCAGCGCTCAAACCGGGACTTTCTACGAGCAGTACTTC. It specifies CASSAQTGTFYEQYF.

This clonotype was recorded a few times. Here the CDR3 DNA reads TGTGCCAGCAGCTTTCGGGAAAATCAGCCCCAGCATTTT. The encoded protein is CASSFRENQPQHF. This sequence joins TRBV7-2 and TRBJ1-5, with D unclear. Between the trimmed V and J ends, which lost 3 bases and 4 bases, there was a span of 7 bases. Germline values: CDR1 SGHTA, CDR2 FQGNSA. This CDR3 spans 13 amino acids.

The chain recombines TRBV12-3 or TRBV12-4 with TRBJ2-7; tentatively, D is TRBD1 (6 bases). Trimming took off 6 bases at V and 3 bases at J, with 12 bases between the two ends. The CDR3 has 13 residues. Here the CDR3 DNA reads TGTGCCAGCAGCCGGGACACCTACTACGAGCAGTACTTC. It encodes CASSRDTYYEQYF.

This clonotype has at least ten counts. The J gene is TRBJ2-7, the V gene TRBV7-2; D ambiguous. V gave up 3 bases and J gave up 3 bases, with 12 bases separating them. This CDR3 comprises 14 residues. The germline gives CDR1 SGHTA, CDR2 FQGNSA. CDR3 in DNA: TGTGCCAGCAGCTTTAATAAGGGCCACTACGAGCAGTACTTC. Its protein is CASSFNKGHYEQYF.

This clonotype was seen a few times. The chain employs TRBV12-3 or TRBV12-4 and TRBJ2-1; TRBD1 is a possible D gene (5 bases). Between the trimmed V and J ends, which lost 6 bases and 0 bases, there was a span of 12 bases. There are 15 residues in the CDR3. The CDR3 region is CASSLRQSSYNEQFF. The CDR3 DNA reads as TGTGCCAGCAGCCTTAGACAGAGCTCCTACAATGAGCAGTTCTTC.

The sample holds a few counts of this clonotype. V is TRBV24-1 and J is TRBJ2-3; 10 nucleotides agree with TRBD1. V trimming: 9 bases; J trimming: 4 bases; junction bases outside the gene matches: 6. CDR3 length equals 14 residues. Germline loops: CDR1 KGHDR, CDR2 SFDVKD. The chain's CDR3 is CATRRTGGPDTQYF. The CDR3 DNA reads TGTGCCACCCGACGGACAGGGGGTCCAGATACGCAGTATTTT.

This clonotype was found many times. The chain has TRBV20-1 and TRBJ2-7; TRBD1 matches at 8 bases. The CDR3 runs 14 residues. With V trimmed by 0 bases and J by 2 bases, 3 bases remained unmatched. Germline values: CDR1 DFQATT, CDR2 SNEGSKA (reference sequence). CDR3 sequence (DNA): TGCAGTGCTAGAGAACCAGGGGGCGCCTACGAGCAGTACTTC. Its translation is CSAREPGGAYEQYF.